This T cell receptor beta chain was observed in a study of OX40 agonist ivuxolimab in advanced cancers. The V and J ends lost 4 bases and 2 bases, in that order; junction bases with no gene match: 1. Germline V CDR1 and CDR2: MNHEY, SVGAGI. The CDR3 has 14 amino acids. Clones were sequenced by immunoSEQ multiplex PCR, and TCRdb holds only the in-frame ones, with some missing. The table shows over 55,000 clones, with about 90% occurring only once. This chain uses TRBV6-5 with TRBJ2-3; 9 bases fit TRBD2. The specimen comprised CD4+ or CD8+ T cells sorted from blood, sampled in a trial of the OX40 agonist ivuxolimab. The clonotype originates from an adult with an advanced solid tumor such as melanoma, head and neck, liver or kidney cancer. CDR3 bases: TGTGCCAGCAGTTTGGGACTAGCCACAGATACGCAGTATTTT. Translation: CASSLGLATDTQYF.